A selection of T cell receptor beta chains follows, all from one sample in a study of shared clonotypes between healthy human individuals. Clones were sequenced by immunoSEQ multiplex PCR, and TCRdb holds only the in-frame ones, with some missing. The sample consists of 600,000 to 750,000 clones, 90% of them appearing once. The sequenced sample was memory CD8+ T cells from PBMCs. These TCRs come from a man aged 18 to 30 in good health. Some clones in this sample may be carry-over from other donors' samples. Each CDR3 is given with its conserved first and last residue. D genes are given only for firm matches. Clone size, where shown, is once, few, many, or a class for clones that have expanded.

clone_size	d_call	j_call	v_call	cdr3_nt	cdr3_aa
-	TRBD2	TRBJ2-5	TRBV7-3	TGTGCCAGCAGCCAAGGACTAGCGGGAGTAGGGGAGACCCAGTACTTC	CASSQGLAGVGETQYF
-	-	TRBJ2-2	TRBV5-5	TGTGCCAGCAGCCCTCCGGGATCTAGTGCCCGAAACACCGGGGAGCTGTTTTTT	CASSPPGSSARNTGELFF
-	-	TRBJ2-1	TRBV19	TGTGCCAGTACCCGCGGAACAAATGAGCAGTTCTTC	CASTRGTNEQFF
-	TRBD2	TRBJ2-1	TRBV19	TGTGCCAGTAGTATAGATAGCGGGAGTTCCTACAATGAGCAGTTCTTC	CASSIDSGSSYNEQFF
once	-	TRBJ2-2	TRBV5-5	TGTGCCAGCAGCTTGGAGGGACTCTCTGGGGAGCTGTTTTTT	CASSLEGLSGELFF
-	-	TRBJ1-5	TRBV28	TGTGCCAGCAGTTTAAGGGGGTCGGGCAATCAGCCCCAGCATTTT	CASSLRGSGNQPQHF
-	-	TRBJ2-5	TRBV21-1	TGTGCCAGCAGCCCCCCGAGGTTGGAGACCCAGTACTTC	CASSPPRLETQYF
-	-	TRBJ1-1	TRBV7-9	TGTGCCAGCAGCTCCCACCGAATGAACACTGAAGCTTTCTTT	CASSSHRMNTEAFF
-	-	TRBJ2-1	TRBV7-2	TGTGCCAGCAACTCGGTTTATGACTGGACCTACAATGAGCAGTTCTTC	CASNSVYDWTYNEQFF
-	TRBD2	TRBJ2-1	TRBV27	TGTGCCAGCAGTTTATCGGGGACTAGCGATCCCAATGGATTCTTC	CASSLSGTSDPNGFF
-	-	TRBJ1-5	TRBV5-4	TGTGCCAGCAGCCCGGGGGCGGGCAATCAGCCCCAGCATTTT	CASSPGAGNQPQHF
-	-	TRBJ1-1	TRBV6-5	TGTGCCAGCAATAACCGGGGCATTGAAGCTTTCTTT	CASNNRGIEAFF
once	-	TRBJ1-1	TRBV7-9	TGTGCCAGCAGCGACGGACGGGCCACTGAAGCTTTCTTT	CASSDGRATEAFF
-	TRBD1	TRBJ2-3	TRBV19	TGTGCCAGTAGTTTGACAGGGGTGGTAGATACGCAGTATTTT	CASSLTGVVDTQYF
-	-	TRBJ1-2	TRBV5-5	TGTGCCAGCAGCACAGCCGGGCCCGAAAGCTACACCTTC	CASSTAGPESYTF
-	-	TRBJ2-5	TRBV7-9	TGTGCCAGCAGCTTAGGGTTGCGTGTTATAGACCCCCAAGAGACCCAGTACTTC	CASSLGLRVIDPQETQYF
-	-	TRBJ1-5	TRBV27	TGTGCCAGCAGTTACAGGGATGGCAATCAGCCCCAGCATTTT	CASSYRDGNQPQHF
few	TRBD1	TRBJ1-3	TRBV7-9	TGTGCCAGCAGAGGGCAGGGGGCATCTGGAAACACCATATATTTT	CASRGQGASGNTIYF
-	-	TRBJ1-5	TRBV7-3	TGTGCCAGCAGCTTAAGGGTGGATCAGCCCCAGCATTTT	CASSLRVDQPQHF
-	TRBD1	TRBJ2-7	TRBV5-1	TGCGCCAGCAGCTGGAGACAGGGTAGGCTGCGAGAGCAGTACTTC	CASSWRQGRLREQYF
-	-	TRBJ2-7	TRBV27	TGTGCCAGCAGTTTATTCGGTCCCTACGAGCAGTACTTC	CASSLFGPYEQYF
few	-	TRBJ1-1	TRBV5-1	TGCGCCAGCAGCTGGGGGTTTGGGCAGCCTGAAGCTTTCTTT	CASSWGFGQPEAFF
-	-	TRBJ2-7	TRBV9	TGTGCCAGCAGCGTAGAGTGGCGTGGGGAGCAGTACTTC	CASSVEWRGEQYF
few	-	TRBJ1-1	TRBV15	TGTGCCACCAGCAGAGACTCAGGCAGGACTGAAGCTTTCTTT	CATSRDSGRTEAFF
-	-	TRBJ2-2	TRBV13	TGTGCCAGCAGCTTTAGTAGTACCGGGGAGCTGTTTTTT	CASSFSSTGELFF
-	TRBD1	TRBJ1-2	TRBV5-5	TGTGCCAGCAGCTTGAGGGGACAGCTAATCTATGGCTACACCTTC	CASSLRGQLIYGYTF
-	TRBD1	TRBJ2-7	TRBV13	TGTGCCAGCAGCCTCGGGACAGACGAGCAGTACTTC	CASSLGTDEQYF
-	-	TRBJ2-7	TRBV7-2	TGTGCCAGCAGCCTTAGCCACGAAAAGTTCTACGAGCAGTACTTC	CASSLSHEKFYEQYF
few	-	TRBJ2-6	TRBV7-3	TGTGCCAGCAGCTTCCTACGCGGCTCTGGGGCCAACGTCCTGACTTTC	CASSFLRGSGANVLTF
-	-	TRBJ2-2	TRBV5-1	TGCGCCAGCAGGTGGACTGATGGGGAGCTGTTTTTT	CASRWTDGELFF
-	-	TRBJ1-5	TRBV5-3	TGTGCCAGAGATTATAGTCAGCCCCAGCATTTT	CARDYSQPQHF
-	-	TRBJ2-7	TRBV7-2	TGTGCCAGCAGCCCCCTGAGCTGGGGCACCTACGAGCAGTACTTC	CASSPLSWGTYEQYF
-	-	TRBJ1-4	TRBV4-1	TGCGCCAGCAGCCCCATCGGGGCGGGCGAAAAACTGTTTTTT	CASSPIGAGEKLFF
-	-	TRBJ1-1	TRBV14	TGTGCCAGCAGCCAAGGGTACCTGAACACTGAAGCTTTCTTT	CASSQGYLNTEAFF
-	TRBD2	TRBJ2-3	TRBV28	TGTGCCAGCAGTTTAACTGCTAGCGGGAGTTCAGATACGCAGTATTTT	CASSLTASGSSDTQYF
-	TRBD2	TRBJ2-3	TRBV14	TGTGCCAGCAGCATACGGAGCCTCCTAGCGGGGGGAACAGATACGCAGTATTTT	CASSIRSLLAGGTDTQYF
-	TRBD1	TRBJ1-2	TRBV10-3	TGTGCCATCAGCCGGACAGGGATATATCGGAACTATGGCTACACCTTC	CAISRTGIYRNYGYTF
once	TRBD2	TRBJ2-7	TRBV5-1	TGCGCCAGCAGCTTGGCGGCTAGCGGGACCTACGAGCAGTACTTC	CASSLAASGTYEQYF